Below are 22 T cell receptor beta chains sequenced from a single sample in a study of blood T cell repertoires in COVID-19. Measured with immunoSEQ multiplex PCR; TCRdb has only the in-frame clones, and not every one. The sample has 190,000 or so clones, around 80% seen once. Sequenced sample: peripheral blood. All receptors derive from an elderly woman with active or convalescent COVID-19.

The chain employs TRBV6-2 or TRBV6-3 and TRBJ1-5; D remains unclear. Germline V gene sequence: CDR1 MNHEY, CDR2 SVGEGT. CDR3 size: 15 residues. The V and J ends lost 2 bases and 7 bases respectively, with 15 bases between them. The CDR3 coding sequence is TGTGCCAGCAGTTACCAAGCCCCACGAGGCCAGCCCCAGCATTTT. It yields the protein CASSYQAPRGQPQHF.

The chain joins TRBV24-1 to TRBJ2-5; 11 nucleotides line up with TRBD1. This CDR3 spans 16 amino acids. Looked up from germline, CDR1 is KGHDR and CDR2 is SFDVKD. V lost 0 bases and J lost 5; bases outside the gene matches: 4. CDR3 DNA: TGTGCCACCAGTGATTTGCGAGGGACAGGGGGGGAGACCCAGTACTTC. It translates to CATSDLRGTGGETQYF.

This clone was seen only once. The chain joins TRBV11-2 to TRBJ2-3, with D possibly matching TRBD1 (6 bases). This CDR3 has 16 residues. Per germline, CDR1 SGHAT and CDR2 FQNNGV. The germline V and J ends were trimmed by 4 bases and 0 bases, with 14 bases remaining between them. For the CDR3, the DNA is TGTGCCAGCAGCTCCAAGTGGACAGTGAGCACAGATACGCAGTATTTT. Protein product: CASSSKWTVSTDTQYF. The variable domain in full, completed from reference TRBV11-2 and TRBJ2-3, reads EAGVAQSPRYKIIEKRQSVAFWCNPISGHATLYWYQQILGQGPKLLIQFQNNGVVDDSQLPKDRFSAERLKGVDSTLKIQPAKLEDSAVYLCASSSKWTVSTDTQYFGPGTRLTVL.

This chain connects TRBV2 to TRBJ2-5; D is ambiguous. Germline-derived CDR1 and CDR2 are SNHLY and FYNNEI. Trimming cost V 4 bases and J 2 bases, with 8 bases left between them. CDR3 length: 13 residues. CDR3 sequence (DNA): TGTGCCAGCAGTGGCGAGAAACAAGAGACCCAGTACTTC. It encodes CASSGEKQETQYF. The full variable domain, rest sourced from reference TRBV2 and TRBJ2-5, is EPEVTQTPSHQVTQMGQEVILRCVPISNHLYFYWYRQILGQKVEFLVSFYNNEISEKSEIFDDQFSVERPDGSNFTLKIRSTKLEDSAMYFCASSGEKQETQYFGPGTRLLVL.

This clone was counted only a few times. This sequence joins TRBV14 and TRBJ2-3; 7 nucleotides align to TRBD1. Germline-derived CDR1 and CDR2 are SGHDN and FVKESK. Unmatched junction bases numbered 5, after V lost 1 base and J lost 4 bases. This CDR3 comprises 15 residues. The CDR3, as DNA: TGTGCCAGCAGCCAAGTGGGACAGAAATCAGATACGCAGTATTTT. As protein: CASSQVGQKSDTQYF. Variable domain in full (rest from reference TRBV14 and TRBJ2-3): EAGVTQFPSHSVIEKGQTVTLRCDPISGHDNLYWYRRVMGKEIKFLLHFVKESKQDESGMPNNRFLAERTGGTYSTLKVQPAELEDSGVYFCASSQVGQKSDTQYFGPGTRLTVL.

This clone was counted between two and nine times. The CDR3 nucleotides read TGTGCCAGCAGCTTCGGGACGACCAAGGGAGGTTCACCCCTCCACTTT. The encoded protein is CASSFGTTKGGSPLHF. The gene calls are TRBV5-4 and TRBJ1-6, with TRBD1 as a possible D gene (5 bases). Trimming stripped 2 bases from V and 9 bases from J, with 18 bases between. The CDR3 runs 16 residues. Germline V gene lookup returns CDR1 SGHNT and CDR2 YYREEE (reference sequence).

This rearrangement joins TRBV6-5 to TRBJ2-3; D not certain. Germline loops: CDR1 MNHEY, CDR2 SVGAGI. Trimming left V 1 base short and J 0 bases short, with 5 bases between. The CDR3 contains 14 residues. The CDR3 spells CASSYLISTDTQYF. DNA for the CDR3: TGTGCCAGCAGTTACTTAATCAGCACAGATACGCAGTATTTT.

As DNA, the CDR3 is TGTGCCAGCTCACCAAAGGAATTCGGGGAGCAGTACTTC. Amino acid sequence: CASSPKEFGEQYF. The V gene is TRBV18, the J gene TRBJ2-7; D gene ambiguous. Looked up from germline, CDR1 is KGHSH and CDR2 is LQKENI. The CDR3 has 13 amino acids. V shed 2 bases and J shed 7 bases, with 12 bases lying between them.

The rearrangement joins TRBV30 to TRBJ1-2; D is possibly TRBD1 (6 bases). The CDR3 is 14 amino acids. CDR1 is GTSNPN, CDR2 SVGIG, per germline (reference sequence). V was clipped by 0 bases and J by 2 bases, with 10 bases between them. Here the CDR3 reads CAWSVHRVNYGYTF. Here the CDR3 DNA reads TGTGCCTGGAGTGTACACAGGGTAAACTATGGCTACACCTTC. Full variable domain (missing parts from reference TRBV30 and TRBJ1-2): SQTIHQWPATLVQPVGSPLSLECTVEGTSNPNLYWYRQAAGRGLQLLFYSVGIGQISSEVPQNLSASRPQDRQFILSSKKLLLSDSGFYLCAWSVHRVNYGYTFGSGTRLTVV.

This chain connects TRBV30 to TRBJ1-6; the D gene is possibly TRBD1 (6 bases). The CDR3 loop spans 13 amino acids. Germline assignment: CDR1 GTSNPN and CDR2 SVGIG (reference sequence). V lost 4 bases and J 8 bases, leaving 12 bases between the germline ends. The chain's CDR3 is CAWNSQGYSPLHF. The CDR3 DNA reads as TGTGCCTGGAATTCACAGGGTTATTCACCCCTCCACTTT.

This chain joins TRBV7-3 and TRBJ2-2, with TRBD2 identical over 7 bases. J lost 5 bases, V lost 2 bases, and 2 bases had no gene match. This CDR3 has 14 residues. Germline lookup yields CDR1 SGHTA and CDR2 FQGTGA. Here the CDR3 reads CASSLLRETGELFF. In DNA form, the CDR3 reads TGTGCCAGCAGCTTATTGCGGGAGACCGGGGAGCTGTTTTTT.

V usage is TRBV4-1 and J usage is TRBJ1-1; 7 bases fit TRBD1. The V segment lost 5 bases and the J segment 1 base; nucleotides outside the gene matches: 1. Germline-derived CDR1 and CDR2 are MGHRA and YSYEKL. This CDR3 contains 13 residues. The CDR3 nucleotides read TGCGCCAGCAGCTACAGGGGGAACACTGAAGCTTTCTTT. Encoded protein: CASSYRGNTEAFF.

The chain couples TRBV4-2 to TRBJ2-5, with a weak D call TRBD2 (5 bases). Trimming removed 4 bases at V and 5 bases at J, with 20 bases between. Germline V gives CDR1 LGHNA, CDR2 YNFKEQ. CDR3 size: 16 residues. In nucleotides, the CDR3 is TGTGCCAGCAGCCGCTCTTTTGGACTGTTGGAGGAGACCCAGTACTTC. Amino acid sequence: CASSRSFGLLEETQYF.

This chain connects TRBV20-1 to TRBJ2-3, with D perhaps TRBD2 (5 bases). The V end lost 1 base, the J end lost 6 bases, and 5 bases lay between the germline ends. CDR1 is DFQATT and CDR2 is SNEGSKA in the germline V gene (reference sequence). The CDR3 length is 11 residues. CDR3 in DNA: TGCAGTGCTAGAGGAGGGGATACGCAGTATTTT. This translates into CSARGGDTQYF.

The V gene is TRBV6-5, the J gene TRBJ1-1; D call uncertain. The CDR3 covers 13 residues. Germline-derived CDR1 and CDR2 are MNHEY and SVGAGI. Trimming removed 9 bases at V and 2 bases at J, with 13 bases between. CDR3 DNA sequence: TGTGCCAGTGGAAGGCAGGCAAACACTGAAGCTTTCTTT. It encodes CASGRQANTEAFF.

The chain joins TRBV29-1 to TRBJ1-1; D may be TRBD1 (6 bases). Germline V lookup: CDR1 SQVTM, CDR2 ANQGSEA. Between the trimmed V and J ends, which lost 3 bases and 3 bases, there was a span of 11 bases. This CDR3 has 13 residues. CDR3 nucleotide sequence: TGCAGCGTTGAGTCGAGGGGGTACACTGAAGCTTTCTTT. Translating gives CSVESRGYTEAFF.

This sequence joins TRBV18 and TRBJ2-3, with TRBD2 identical over 8 bases. The CDR3 is 13 amino acids. From germline, CDR1 is KGHSH and CDR2 LQKENI. Trimming cost V 6 bases and J 4 bases; bases outside gene matches: 3. CDR3 sequence (DNA): TGTGCCAGCTCCCCGACTAGCGCAGATACGCAGTATTTT. Translation gives CASSPTSADTQYF. The variable domain in full, completed from reference TRBV18 and TRBJ2-3, reads NAGVMQNPRHLVRRRGQEARLRCSPMKGHSHVYWYRQLPEEGLKFMVYLQKENIIDESGMPKERFSAEFPKEGPSILRIQQVVRGDSAAYFCASSPTSADTQYFGPGTRLTVL.

V is TRBV7-9 and J is TRBJ2-2; possibly TRBD1 for D (5 bases). The germline V and J ends were trimmed by 7 bases and 2 bases, with 20 bases remaining between them. There are 17 residues in the CDR3. CDR1 SEHNR and CDR2 FQNEAQ come from the germline V gene (reference sequence). CDR3 in DNA: TGTGCCAGCAACGCGGCAGGGATGGTTCTAAACACCGGGGAGCTGTTTTTT. The encoded protein is CASNAAGMVLNTGELFF.

The chain is built from TRBV27 and TRBJ1-2; 7 nucleotides line up with TRBD1. There are 16 residues in the CDR3. With V trimmed by 1 base and J by 0 bases, 5 bases remained unmatched. Germline CDR1 is MNHEY and CDR2 is SMNVEV (reference sequence). The CDR3 loop reads CASSLFSTGSNYGYTF. The CDR3 DNA reads as TGTGCCAGCAGTTTATTCTCGACAGGGTCTAACTATGGCTACACCTTC.

A note on this clone: Other DNA sequences of this sample code for an identical CDR3. This sequence joins TRBV28 and TRBJ1-2, with D possibly being TRBD1 (6 bases). Trimming took 2 bases from V and 2 from J, leaving 9 bases between them. Germline V gene sequence: CDR1 MDHEN, CDR2 SYDVKM. This CDR3 is built from 14 residues. The CDR3 reads CASSLRQGNYGYTF. The CDR3 nucleotides read TGTGCCAGCAGTTTACGCCAGGGGAACTATGGCTACACCTTC.

The chain combines TRBV5-4 with TRBJ1-1; D is perhaps TRBD1 (5 bases). CDR3 length equals 13 residues. V gave up 5 bases and J gave up 7 bases, with 15 bases separating them. Per the germline V gene, CDR1 is SGHNT and CDR2 is YYREEE (reference sequence). The CDR3 loop is CASRSDSSFEAFF. The CDR3 DNA reads TGTGCCAGCAGATCTGACAGCTCCTTTGAAGCTTTCTTT.

The genes are TRBV28 and TRBJ1-2; maybe TRBD1 (5 bases). The CDR3 extends over 14 amino acids. Trimming left V 3 bases short and J 7 bases short, with 15 bases between. Germline V gene sequence: CDR1 MDHEN, CDR2 SYDVKM. DNA of the CDR3: TGTGCCAGCAGTTTCGTGGACACCATTCGTGGCTACACCTTC. Translation gives CASSFVDTIRGYTF.